This entry is about one T cell receptor (beta chain). The antigen it recognizes is unknown. Since a much larger clone is just one base distant, this may be a read error. Taken from cysteine to phenylalanine, the CDR3 has 15 residues. The CDR3 DNA has 45 bases and is translated from base 1. CDR1 and CDR2 are drawn from the germline V gene (reference sequence): PRHDT, FYEKMQ. Bulk unsorted tissue served as the source for RNA extraction, and RNA quality was assessed using a NanoDrop ND-1000 and an Agilent 2100. All donors had newly diagnosed lung cancer, had not received prior chemotherapy, and were admitted for thoracic surgery in China between August and November 2014. Patients who had received previous radiotherapy or chemotherapy, or who had another concurrent cancer, were excluded from the study. Pieces of surgical tissue measuring about 1-2.1 cm3 were kept in RNAlater solution and stored at -80 degrees C until use.

This sample stems from a study of tumor and adjacent non-tumor tissue in lung cancer (dated by TCRdb to the late 2010s). Concerning the study at large: The cohort included approximately 13 adenocarcinoma, a couple of squamous cell carcinoma and 1 small cell lung cancer patients. The roughly 15 enrolled patients, of whom 10 were men and 5 were women, were aged 31 to 76 years and were diagnosed with TNM stage I to III disease. In total, sequencing yielded under 150 million productive TCRbeta reads, which works out to an average of about 4.2 million reads per sample. The study compared bulk TCRbeta repertoires between lung tumor tissue and matched distant non-tumor lung tissue from over 13 lung cancer patients. TCRbeta CDR3 sequencing was performed on approximately 30 paired specimens, with one tumor sample and one normal lung sample collected per patient.

Overall study results and their limits: Because peripheral blood was not sequenced, the blood TCRbeta repertoires of the lung cancer patients in the study went unexamined. The top 100 clones made up a significantly larger cumulative share of the repertoire in normal lung than in tumor tissue. Neither the sequencing platform nor unique molecular identifiers are mentioned in the methods. The cohort had only around 14 patients, and the authors noted that larger samples and more detailed clinical data are needed. Tumor tissue showed significantly greater TCR diversity (inverse Simpson) than normal lung tissue (roughly 430 vs 170, P = 0.0075, Mann-Whitney U test). TCR diversity was significantly higher in younger patients, and greater tumor TCR diversity was associated with shorter overall survival and shorter disease-free survival.

The library was prepared using multiplex PCR. Sequencing used an Illumina HiSeq 2500. Following protocols modified from ARM-PCR, the researchers constructed TCRbeta libraries through three rounds of nested PCR with primers (Table S4). Before sequencing, PCR products in the 200-500 bp range were cut out of the gel and cleaned up using the QIAquick gel extraction kit. Per the source publication's procedure: Trimmomatic was used to clean the reads, FLASH merged the cleaned reads into complete CDR3 sequences, and MiTCR assigned the sequences to V(D)J germline segments. Clonal diversity was computed as the inverse Simpson's index with VDJtools. Productive reads were defined as in-frame sequences without a premature stop codon. TCRdb passed the public sequencing reads through fastp at Q25 and MiXCR, retaining productive beta sequences. Rows are combined by CDR3 protein, so each entry shows the most common genes and DNA. These V and J calls rely on TCRdb rather than the paper's analysis. The sample table shows 130,000 or so distinct CDR3 sequences, and around three fifths are seen once. The ten top clones hold roughly 12% of the sample.

This receptor was taken from a young man with non-small cell lung cancer. Sequenced: lung tumor tissue. The receptor chain draws on TRBV13 and TRBJ2-1; 11 central nucleotides agree with TRBD2. Here is the DNA: TGTGCCAGCAGCTTTCTTACTAGCGGGGGTAATGAGCAGCTCTTC. It codes for CASSFLTSGGNEQLF.